This is a list of T cell receptor beta chains from one sample in a study of neoadjuvant anti-PD-1 for oral cavity cancer. Only in-frame clones appear in the TCRdb table, and some are missing; sequencing was by immunoSEQ multiplex PCR. The sample has over 6,500 clones; 48% are singletons. Material: tumor tissue, obtained before nivolumab (anti-PD-1) treatment. All receptors come from a person aged 35 to 85 with oral cavity squamous cell carcinoma. The CDR3 runs from the conserved cysteine through the conserved F or W. Each record gives: J gene, clone size, D gene, V gene, CDR3 protein, CDR3 DNA. The D gene is left open where the match is weak. The size entry is marked missing in some rows and otherwise reads once, few, many or a size class.

TRBJ1-5 NA TRBD1 TRBV14 CASSPGGINQPQHF TGTGCCAGCAGCCCAGGGGGTATCAATCAGCCCCAGCATTTT
TRBJ2-3 NA NA TRBV11-3 CASSPGGPGSTDTQYF TGTGCCAGCAGCCCCGGGGGACCCGGGAGCACAGATACGCAGTATTTT
TRBJ2-2 few TRBD1 TRBV11-2 CASSLGTGTGELFF TGTGCCAGCAGCTTGGGGACAGGGACCGGGGAGCTGTTTTTT
TRBJ1-4 NA NA TRBV18 CASSPRQGTNEKLFF TGTGCCAGCTCACCACGCCAGGGGACTAATGAAAAACTGTTTTTT
TRBJ1-1 once NA TRBV7-9 CASSLAGGTMNTEAFF TGTGCCAGCAGCTTAGCAGGGGGGACCATGAACACTGAAGCTTTCTTT
TRBJ2-1 medium-sized NA TRBV9 CASSVGASTYNEQFF TGTGCCAGCAGCGTAGGGGCTAGCACATACAATGAGCAGTTCTTC
TRBJ1-2 NA NA TRBV29-1 CSVEDLAYGYTF TGCAGCGTTGAAGATCTCGCCTATGGCTACACCTTC
TRBJ2-7 NA TRBD1 TRBV15 CATSRDSNTGTGVYEQYF TGTGCCACCAGCAGAGATTCAAACACCGGGACAGGGGTCTACGAGCAGTACTTC
TRBJ2-1 NA TRBD2 TRBV7-3 CASSLLAGVGRNEQFF TGTGCCAGCAGCTTACTAGCGGGAGTAGGTCGGAATGAGCAGTTCTTC
TRBJ2-2 NA NA TRBV6-6 CASSPYGQGSGELFF TGTGCCAGCAGTCCCTACGGGCAGGGGTCCGGGGAGCTGTTTTTT
TRBJ2-5 NA TRBD1 TRBV14 CASSQGTGRQETQYF TGTGCCAGCAGCCAAGGGACAGGGCGCCAAGAGACCCAGTACTTC
TRBJ2-3 NA NA TRBV7-9 CASSLGINVWGLTDTQYF TGTGCCAGCAGCTTAGGGATCAACGTGTGGGGGTTAACAGATACGCAGTATTTT
TRBJ2-3 NA TRBD2 TRBV7-3 CASSPSPGLAGAFPDTQYF TGTGCCAGCAGCCCCAGCCCGGGACTAGCGGGAGCTTTCCCAGATACGCAGTATTTT
TRBJ1-2 NA NA TRBV19 CASSIRDPANYGYTF TGTGCCAGTAGTATAAGGGATCCAGCTAACTATGGCTACACCTTC
TRBJ2-7 medium-sized TRBD1 TRBV10-3 CAIGEQGANYEQYF TGTGCCATCGGTGAACAGGGGGCGAACTACGAGCAGTACTTC
TRBJ2-7 NA NA TRBV7-8 CASSHRARDISSYEQYF TGTGCCAGCAGCCATCGAGCGCGGGACATAAGCTCCTACGAGCAGTACTTC
TRBJ2-7 few NA TRBV19 CASSIVQGRNEQYF TGTGCCAGTAGTATAGTACAGGGGAGGAACGAGCAGTACTTC
TRBJ1-2 NA TRBD1 TRBV28 CASSPGQGIGYTF TGTGCCAGCAGTCCGGGACAGGGTATCGGCTACACCTTC
TRBJ2-7 few TRBD1 TRBV10-2 CASSEFGQGYEQYF TGCGCCAGCAGTGAGTTCGGACAGGGCTACGAGCAGTACTTC
TRBJ2-1 NA TRBD1 TRBV7-3 CASSRGTGNYNEQFF TGTGCCAGCAGCCGCGGGACAGGGAACTACAATGAGCAGTTCTTC
TRBJ2-5 few NA TRBV9 CASSGTDWYQETQYF TGTGCCAGCAGCGGGACAGACTGGTACCAAGAGACCCAGTACTTC
TRBJ1-4 few NA TRBV4-1 CASSQGTTNEKLFF TGCGCCAGCAGCCAGGGAACAACTAATGAAAAACTGTTTTTT
TRBJ2-3 NA NA TRBV7-3 CASSIQSTDTQYF TGTGCCAGCAGCATCCAATCCACAGATACGCAGTATTTT
TRBJ1-3 NA NA TRBV5-4 CASSLQNSGNTIYF TGTGCCAGCAGCTTGCAAAACTCTGGAAACACCATATATTTT
TRBJ1-3 NA NA TRBV10-3 CAISDSSGNTIYF TGTGCCATCAGTGACAGCTCTGGAAACACCATATATTTT
TRBJ2-7 NA TRBD2 TRBV6-6 CASSFSSGAYEQYF TGTGCCAGCAGTTTCTCTAGCGGTGCCTACGAGCAGTACTTC
TRBJ1-1 few TRBD1 TRBV6-1 CASSATGVATEAFF TGTGCCAGCAGTGCTACAGGGGTCGCAACTGAAGCTTTCTTT
TRBJ1-4 few NA TRBV5-6 CASSLTSRQVVDEKLFF TGTGCCAGCAGCTTGACCTCTAGACAGGTTGTAGATGAAAAACTGTTTTTT
TRBJ1-2 NA TRBD1 TRBV7-9 CASSFYTGGLGGYTF TGTGCCAGCAGCTTCTACACAGGGGGCTTAGGTGGCTACACCTTC
TRBJ2-3 NA TRBD2 TRBV6-1 CASSGGLSPPDTQYF TGTGCCAGCAGTGGGGGACTAAGCCCCCCAGATACGCAGTATTTT
TRBJ1-1 few NA TRBV5-1 CASSFNRDTEAFF TGCGCCAGCAGCTTTAACAGGGACACTGAAGCTTTCTTT
TRBJ2-7 NA NA TRBV19 CASSMAADEQYF TGTGCCAGTAGTATGGCGGCAGACGAGCAGTACTTC
TRBJ1-2 NA NA TRBV28 CASSRNYGYTF TGTGCCAGCAGTCGTAACTATGGCTACACCTTC
TRBJ2-1 NA NA TRBV28 CASSLILTGYLTPVIVNEQFF TGTGCCAGCAGTTTAATACTCACAGGGTACCTAACGCCAGTCATTGTCAATGAGCAGTTCTTC
TRBJ2-1 NA NA TRBV14 CASSPSGALSYNEQFF TGTGCCAGCAGCCCCTCAGGGGCCCTCTCCTACAATGAGCAGTTCTTC
TRBJ1-2 NA NA TRBV5-1 CASSLELGRGYTF TGCGCCAGCAGCTTGGAATTGGGCAGGGGCTACACCTTC
TRBJ2-1 few NA TRBV27 CASRAPTRNEQFF TGTGCCAGCAGAGCGCCGACTCGGAATGAGCAGTTCTTC
TRBJ2-6 NA NA TRBV5-8 CAWRANVLTF TGTGCCTGGAGGGCCAACGTCCTGACTTTC
TRBJ2-1 NA TRBD2 TRBV6-4 CASSSGLAGVGEQFF TGTGCCAGCAGCTCGGGGCTAGCGGGAGTGGGCGAGCAGTTCTTC
TRBJ2-4 NA TRBD2 TRBV28 CASSFPGPAGYIQYF TGTGCCAGCAGTTTCCCCGGGCCAGCGGGGTACATTCAGTACTTC
TRBJ1-5 few NA TRBV18 CASSPTVGRDQPQHF TGTGCCAGCTCACCTACCGTGGGGAGGGATCAGCCCCAGCATTTT
TRBJ2-1 NA TRBD2 TRBV15 CATSLGRLAGDNEQFF TGTGCCACCAGCCTAGGGAGACTAGCGGGGGACAATGAGCAGTTCTTC
TRBJ2-3 NA NA TRBV19 CATKWASTDTQYF TGTGCCACTAAATGGGCAAGCACAGATACGCAGTATTTT